One sample yielded the 16 T cell receptor beta chains listed below, sequenced in a study of T-cell reconstitution after alpha-beta-depleted transplantation in children. A library of TCRbeta sequences, prepared with unique molecular identifiers, was generated. TCRdb re-analysed the PCR reads in MiXCR, keeping a single row per CDR3 protein. The sample records approximately 500,000 distinct CDR3 sequences, over 25% being singletons. This specimen was PBMCs, taken before TCRalphabeta/CD19-depleted stem cell transplant. The receptors derive from a boy younger than two with Wiskott-Aldrich syndrome, due to receive a stem cell transplant.

In this sample, this clonotype turned up a few times. The V call is TRBV5-1, the J call TRBJ2-7; 8 bases map to TRBD1. CDR1 and CDR2 from the germline V gene are SGHRS and YFSETQ. The CDR3 loop spans 14 amino acids. V lost 0 bases to trimming and J lost 5 bases; unmatched junction nucleotides: 4. DNA for the CDR3: TGCGCCAGCAGCTTGGCTCGGGGACAGGACGAGCAGTACTTC. The encoded protein is CASSLARGQDEQYF.

The chain carries TRBV5-1 and TRBJ2-5, with D perhaps matching TRBD1 (5 bases). The V and J ends lost 0 bases and 5 bases respectively, with 11 bases between them. CDR1 is SGHRS and CDR2 is YFSETQ in the germline V gene. The CDR3 totals 14 residues. The CDR3 bases are TGCGCCAGCAGCTTGGTGGTCGCAGGGGAGACCCAGTACTTC. This translates into CASSLVVAGETQYF. The full variable domain, rest sourced from reference TRBV5-1 and TRBJ2-5, is KAGVTQTPRYLIKTRGQQVTLSCSPISGHRSVSWYQQTPGQGLQFLFEYFSETQRNKGNFPGRFSGRQFSNSRSEMNVSTLELGDSALYLCASSLVVAGETQYFGPGTRLLVL.

In its sample, this clonotype was seen a few times. This sequence joins TRBV5-1 and TRBJ1-1; D is unclear. V lost 1 base, J lost 0 bases, and 4 bases lay in between. This CDR3 region has 13 residues. Germline V lookup: CDR1 SGHRS, CDR2 YFSETQ. CDR3 residues: CASSLTMNTEAFF. The CDR3 DNA reads as TGCGCCAGCAGCTTGACAATGAACACTGAAGCTTTCTTT.

The gene calls are TRBV5-1 and TRBJ2-5, with TRBD2 matching over 8 bases. The V gene end was trimmed by 4 bases and the J gene end by 2 bases; junction bases not matched to a gene: 7. The CDR3 consists of 15 residues. Germline assignment: CDR1 SGHRS and CDR2 YFSETQ. CDR3 protein: CASSILAGGQETQYF. The CDR3 coding sequence is TGCGCCAGCAGCATCCTAGCGGGTGGGCAAGAGACCCAGTACTTC.

This clonotype was picked up many times. The CDR3 region has the DNA TGTGCCAGCAGCCAAGTTGTCGGGACTAGCGGGAATGAGCAGTTCTTC. Its protein is CASSQVVGTSGNEQFF. The genes are TRBV4-2 and TRBJ2-1; TRBD2 matches at 12 bases. CDR1 and CDR2 (germline): LGHNA, YNFKEQ. CDR3 length equals 16 residues. V trimming: 1 base; J trimming: 7 bases; junction bases outside the gene matches: 5.

The J gene is TRBJ2-7, the V gene TRBV29-1; D may be TRBD1 or TRBD2 (5 bases each). Trimming took off 5 bases at V and 1 base at J, with 15 bases between the two ends. Germline loops: CDR1 SQVTM, CDR2 ANQGSEA. The CDR3 has 14 amino acids. In nucleotides, the CDR3 is TGCAGCGTTTACGTTGCAGGGAGATCCTACGAGCAGTACTTC. Protein: CSVYVAGRSYEQYF.

The CDR3 DNA reads as TGTGCCAGCAGCCTGCGATTATCCCAACCCCGCGAGCAGTACTTC. Encoded protein: CASSLRLSQPREQYF. The chain combines TRBV11-2 with TRBJ2-7; no reliable D call. The CDR3 is 15 residues long. From germline, CDR1 is SGHAT and CDR2 FQNNGV. V lost 5 bases and J 6 bases, leaving 20 bases between the germline ends.

There are a few counts of this clonotype. The V call is TRBV28, the J call TRBJ2-2; a possible D gene is TRBD1 (6 bases). This CDR3 has 12 amino acids. V was clipped by 9 bases and J by 6 bases, with 11 bases between them. CDR1 MDHEN and CDR2 SYDVKM come from the germline V gene. CDR3 sequence (DNA): TGTGCCAGTACAGGGTTTCCCGGGGAGCTGTTTTTT. Translated, it gives CASTGFPGELFF.

J is TRBJ2-1 and V is TRBV5-1; 8 nucleotides match TRBD2. This CDR3 contains 16 residues. CDR1 and CDR2 from the germline V gene are SGHRS and YFSETQ. The trim removed 2 bases at V and 0 bases at J, leaving 4 bases unmatched. In nucleotides, the CDR3 is TGCGCCAGCAGCTTTAGAGCGGGAGTCTCCTACAATGAGCAGTTCTTC. Translating it yields CASSFRAGVSYNEQFF. Drawing the rest from reference TRBV5-1 and TRBJ2-1, the complete variable domain is KAGVTQTPRYLIKTRGQQVTLSCSPISGHRSVSWYQQTPGQGLQFLFEYFSETQRNKGNFPGRFSGRQFSNSRSEMNVSTLELGDSALYLCASSFRAGVSYNEQFFGPGTRLTVL.

The chain employs TRBV18 and TRBJ2-1; possible D gene TRBD2, 7 bases. The V and J ends lost 5 bases and 4 bases respectively, with 21 bases between them. Germline-derived CDR1 and CDR2 are KGHSH and LQKENI. This CDR3 has 17 residues. The CDR3 region is CASSTLPRGAIYNEQFF. In nucleotides, the CDR3 is TGTGCCAGCTCAACCCTGCCACGGGGGGCAATTTACAATGAGCAGTTCTTC.

The V gene is TRBV5-1, the J gene TRBJ2-5; the match to TRBD1 covers 10 bases. This CDR3 comprises 14 residues. V shed 4 bases, J shed 4 bases, and the junction held 4 bases outside the gene matches. The V gene's germline CDR1 is SGHRS and CDR2 YFSETQ. The CDR3 is CASSRRTGGETQYF. The CDR3 bases are TGCGCCAGCAGCCGGAGGACAGGGGGAGAGACCCAGTACTTC.

This rearrangement joins TRBV6-5 to TRBJ1-2, with 7 bases that match TRBD1. This CDR3 has 15 amino acids. Germline trimming cut 6 bases from V and 0 bases from J; bases unmatched to any gene: 7. Germline values: CDR1 MNHEY, CDR2 SVGAGI. In DNA form, the CDR3 reads TGTGCCAGCAGCCCGGGACAGCCGGCTAACTATGGCTACACCTTC. Its translation: CASSPGQPANYGYTF.

This chain's CDR3 is CASSLEGLDQPQHF. The CDR3 DNA is TGCGCCAGCAGCTTGGAGGGGCTGGATCAGCCCCAGCATTTT. The rearrangement uses TRBV5-1 and TRBJ1-5; D is possibly TRBD1 (5 bases). Per germline, CDR1 SGHRS and CDR2 YFSETQ. Trimming shortened V by 0 bases and J by 5 bases, and 9 bases separated the two germline ends. CDR3 length: 14 residues.

The table lists this clonotype with a few counts. The genes are TRBV28 and TRBJ2-5; tentatively, D is TRBD1 (5 bases). Per the germline V gene, CDR1 is MDHEN and CDR2 is SYDVKM. V lost 2 bases to trimming and J lost 5 bases, with 12 bases between them. There are 14 residues in the CDR3. As DNA, the CDR3 is TGTGCCAGCAGTTTAGTCCAGGGATGGGAGACCCAGTACTTC. Translated: CASSLVQGWETQYF.

This chain links TRBV21-1 with TRBJ2-7; the D call of TRBD1 is as the table states it, not checked on the DNA. TRBV21-1 constitutes a pseudogene. The CDR3 has 15 residues. The CDR3 nucleotides are TGTGCCAGCAGCAAAGAAGGAGGACAGCGCCCAGAGCAGTACTTC. Translating gives CASSKEGGQRPEQYF.

This clonotype was seen a handful of times. This chain joins TRBV20-1 and TRBJ2-7; 9 nucleotides agree with TRBD1. After removal of 4 bases from V and 1 base from J, the junction contained 11 bases not matched to a gene. Germline values: CDR1 DFQATT, CDR2 SNEGSKA (reference sequence). This CDR3 has 16 residues. In nucleotides, the CDR3 is TGCAGTGCTACCCCCGTCCGGGACAGGGAGTCCTACGAGCAGTACTTC. This sequence encodes CSATPVRDRESYEQYF.